This record covers a single T cell receptor beta chain. Its antigen is undetermined. A read error may explain this, as a much larger clone is one base away. The data were taken from a study of T cells in Graves' hyperthyroidism and ophthalmopathy. Study-wide points: Ophthalmopathy was told apart from stable hyperthyroidism by a 13 V-J model.

The CDR3 spans 14 residues. Trimming cost V 5 bases and J 0 bases, with 10 bases left between them. Germline CDR1 is SGHTA and CDR2 is FQGNSA. Regions amplified from RNA transcripts were the TCR beta CDR3 regions. First-round RT-PCR of the TCR CDR3 relied on the HTBI primer set. TCRdb reprocessed the multiplex PCR reads via MiXCR and lists one record per CDR3 protein. The repertoire holds around 290,000 distinct CDR3 sequences, with roughly 13% as singletons. Clinical symptoms, serum thyroxine, TRAb, thyroid ultrasound and orbital computed tomography informed diagnoses. V usage is TRBV7-2 and J usage is TRBJ1-1; tentatively, D is TRBD1 (6 bases). The receptor's source is a woman aged 40 to 55 with Graves' hyperthyroidism. The sequenced sample consisted of blood. The CDR3, as DNA: TGTGCCAGCAGCGCGACAGGAGTGAACACTGAAGCTTTCTTT. This gives the protein CASSATGVNTEAFF.